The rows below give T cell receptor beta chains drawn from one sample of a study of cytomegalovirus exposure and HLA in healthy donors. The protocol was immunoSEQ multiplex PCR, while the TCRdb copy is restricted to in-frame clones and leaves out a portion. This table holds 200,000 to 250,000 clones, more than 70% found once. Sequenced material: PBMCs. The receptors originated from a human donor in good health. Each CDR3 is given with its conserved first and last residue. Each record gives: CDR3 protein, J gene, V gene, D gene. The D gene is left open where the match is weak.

CAWSIYSSFSPLHF TRBJ1-6 TRBV30 .
CASSGTSGNNEQFF TRBJ2-1 TRBV7-3 TRBD2
CAWRGGLSTDTQYF TRBJ2-3 TRBV30 .
CASSFRVAGGMDTQYF TRBJ2-3 TRBV5-1 TRBD2
CASSEYKQGSDTGELFF TRBJ2-2 TRBV25-1 .
CASSFLAGELFF TRBJ2-2 TRBV7-3 .
CASSPWGQQNTEAFF TRBJ1-1 TRBV27 TRBD1
CASSPLGLAGETQYF TRBJ2-5 TRBV27 TRBD2
CASSLELGGHGYTF TRBJ1-2 TRBV5-1 TRBD1
CASSLGIRSGQGASEAFF TRBJ1-1 TRBV5-1 TRBD1
CASSEISNQPQHF TRBJ1-5 TRBV2 .
CASSLAGGSEQMGGYTF TRBJ1-2 TRBV5-1 .
CASSSSGRAYEQYF TRBJ2-7 TRBV7-2 TRBD2
CASSYRFGSGANVLTF TRBJ2-6 TRBV28 .
CASSVADGGRSSYEQYF TRBJ2-7 TRBV9 TRBD2
CASSPEDPGGGLVFGAKNIQYF TRBJ2-4 TRBV27 TRBD2
CASSFGRRDIWTEAFF TRBJ1-1 TRBV5-1 .
CASSVTDALRQQYF TRBJ2-7 TRBV19 .
CASSLHHSNEQFF TRBJ2-1 TRBV7-2 .
CASSGDRGPNYGYTF TRBJ1-2 TRBV7-2 TRBD1
CASSTPGQYPYEQYF TRBJ2-7 TRBV5-1 TRBD1
CASGLVPSGPSTDTQYF TRBJ2-3 TRBV12-5 TRBD2
CASSDRRVGAERPQHF TRBJ1-5 TRBV6-1 .
CASSLAPQRGYTF TRBJ1-2 TRBV7-2 .
CASSIWASGSDEQYF TRBJ2-7 TRBV19 TRBD2
CASSPSRNADTQYF TRBJ2-3 TRBV7-7 .
CASSLLYNEQFF TRBJ2-1 TRBV28 .